The table lists the clone carrying this T cell receptor (beta chain) with a count of one. One base away lies a much larger clone, so this may be a sequencing read error. This specimen comes from a study of metastatic and nonmetastatic thyroid tumors. TCRdb re-called clones from the PCR reads using MiXCR. The sample shows about 15,000 clones, 24% of them seen only once. The CDR3 totals 16 residues. V gave up 8 bases and J gave up 13 bases; unmatched junction bases: 20. Germline lookup yields CDR1 MNHNS and CDR2 SASEGT. No treatment had been given to any patient before thyroid surgery. The chain employs TRBV6-1 and TRBJ2-1, with 10 bases fitting TRBD1. The specimen was tumor tissue. This receptor was obtained from a female donor with papillary thyroid cancer or a benign thyroid nodule (not recorded which). Some clones in this sample may be carry-over from other donors' samples. The DNA for the CDR3 is TGTGCCAGCGTCAGAATGTTGACAGGGGGCGTCTTCGGACAGTTCTTC. Encoded protein: CASVRMLTGGVFGQFF.